This T cell receptor beta chain was retrieved from a study of cytomegalovirus exposure and HLA in healthy donors. V lost 8 bases and J lost 0, with 16 bases in between. Germline lookup yields CDR1 MRHNA and CDR2 SNTAGT. This CDR3 spans 15 amino acids. PCR amplification relied on 60 Vbeta primers (plus 13 Jbeta primers). Some clones are missing from TCRdb's copy, which holds only in-frame ones; the method was immunoSEQ multiplex PCR. The repertoire holds approximately 27,000 clones, with about 66% as singletons. This clonotype was sampled from a male donor in good health and CMV-seropositive. The specimen sequenced was PBMCs. The rearrangement links TRBV6-4 to TRBJ1-1, with D maybe TRBD1 (5 bases). The CDR3 region is CASVYGAGMNTEAFF. The CDR3 DNA follows: TGTGCCAGCGTCTATGGGGCAGGGATGAACACTGAAGCTTTCTTT.